This T cell receptor beta chain comes out of a study of blood T cell repertoires in COVID-19. Produced via immunoSEQ multiplex PCR; TCRdb's table is partial and in-frame only. The top ten clones hold approximately 3% of a sample with about 190,000 clones, 65% to 85% of them seen once. The TCR sequence derives from a woman aged 30 to 39 who had been exposed to COVID-19. Sequencing was performed on PBMCs or T cells enriched from blood (not recorded which).

CDR3 sequence: CASSQLSGAGKGTEAFF. The CDR3 DNA sequence: TGCGCCAGCAGCCAACTATCGGGAGCGGGGAAAGGTACTGAAGCTTTCTTT. The rearrangement links TRBV4-1 to TRBJ1-1, with no clear D. V dropped 2 bases and J dropped 5 bases, with 21 bases sitting between them. CDR3 length: 17 residues. Germline CDR1 is MGHRA and CDR2 is YSYEKL.